This is a list of T cell receptor beta chains from one sample in a study of blood T cells in healthy people across ages. TCRdb used MiXCR to reprocess the 5' RACE reads, holding one entry per CDR3 protein. The sample lists about 510,000 distinct CDR3 sequences, roughly a quarter occurring once. This same sample was also taken into another study, of T cells of mothers and their children.

The sample comprised blood. The receptors were gathered from a boy between 2 and 15 years old in good health. Both conserved end residues are part of each CDR3. D genes are given only for firm matches. Clone sizes are given selectively: once, few, many, or a class where the clone is expanded.

TRBV10-1,NA,NA,TRBJ1-2,CASSESQGDGYTF,TGCGCCAGCAGTGAGTCTCAGGGAGATGGCTACACCTTC
TRBV7-6,NA,NA,TRBJ2-2,CASSPHGTYTGELFF,TGTGCCAGCAGCCCCCATGGGACATACACCGGGGAGCTGTTTTTT
TRBV20-1,few,TRBD2,TRBJ2-3,CSASRTSPDTQYF,TGCAGTGCAAGTAGGACTAGTCCAGATACGCAGTATTTT
TRBV7-9,NA,TRBD1,TRBJ2-3,CASSTPLNDRGRVDTQYF,TGTGCCAGCAGCACCCCACTAAACGACAGGGGGCGCGTAGATACGCAGTATTTT
TRBV20-1,few,NA,TRBJ2-7,CSAAQNAYDSYEQYF,TGCAGTGCTGCACAGAACGCGTATGATTCCTACGAGCAGTACTTC
TRBV7-3,NA,NA,TRBJ2-3,CASSSLGASDTQYF,TGTGCCAGCAGCTCCCTAGGGGCGTCAGATACGCAGTATTTT
TRBV4-1,NA,NA,TRBJ1-4,CASSQAGAHEKLFF,TGCGCCAGCAGCCAAGCCGGGGCGCACGAAAAACTGTTTTTT
TRBV28,NA,NA,TRBJ1-2,CASSPSGELSYGYTF,TGTGCCAGCAGCCCCTCTGGGGAACTAAGCTATGGCTACACCTTC
TRBV18,few,NA,TRBJ2-7,CASSPLGRKSSYEQYF,TGTGCCAGCTCACCGCTGGGACGGAAGAGCTCCTACGAGCAGTACTTC
TRBV6-5,few,NA,TRBJ2-5,CASSYGPLGETQYF,TGTGCCAGCAGTTATGGTCCCCTGGGGGAGACCCAGTACTTC